One sample yielded the 15 T cell receptor beta chains listed below, sequenced in a study of Tregs in tolerant kidney transplant recipients. Data came from immunoSEQ multiplex PCR; TCRdb stores just in-frame clones and leaves some out. The sample has about 81,000 clones; 90% to 95% are singletons. The nonmyeloablative bone marrow transplants came from related graft donors, with transient mixed chimerism. The sequences come from CD4+ T cells from blood (PBMCs), collected 24 months after the transplant. These receptors came from a human patient who received a combined kidney and bone marrow transplant. The graft donor may have given rise to some T cells.

The chain joins TRBV18 to TRBJ1-5; D might be TRBD1 (5 bases). Germline values: CDR1 KGHSH, CDR2 LQKENI. The CDR3 consists of 13 residues. V was clipped by 1 base and J by 8 bases, with 9 bases between them. This chain's CDR3 is CASSPLMDKPQHF. The CDR3 DNA reads TGTGCCAGCTCACCACTGATGGACAAGCCCCAGCATTTT.

The V and J genes are TRBV6-6 and TRBJ1-2, with a tentative D call TRBD1 (5 bases). Trimming shortened V by 2 bases and J by 1 base, and 8 bases separated the two germline ends. The length of the CDR3 is 14 residues. Germline assignment: CDR1 MNHNY and CDR2 SVGAGI (reference sequence). The CDR3 DNA sequence: TGTGCCAGCAGTTACGCGGGGGTTAACTATGGCTACACCTTC. This sequence encodes CASSYAGVNYGYTF.

The chain is built from TRBV6-5 and TRBJ2-1; TRBD1 matches 10 bases. Trimming cost V 4 bases and J 7 bases; bases outside gene matches: 7. Germline loops: CDR1 MNHEY, CDR2 SVGAGI. The CDR3 sequence is 15 residues long. The CDR3 here is CASSFTGTGDNEQFF. CDR3 bases: TGTGCCAGCAGTTTTACCGGGACAGGGGATAATGAGCAGTTCTTC.

This clone was seen only once. V is TRBV5-6 and J is TRBJ2-2; possible D gene TRBD2, 5 bases. CDR3 length: 15 residues. Germline lookup yields CDR1 SGHDT and CDR2 YYEEEE. V was pared by 4 bases and J by 2 bases, with 12 bases between. DNA for the CDR3: TGTGCCAGCAGCCGATCGGACTTAAACACCGGGGAGCTGTTTTTT. Residues: CASSRSDLNTGELFF.

This chain joins TRBV4-2 and TRBJ1-6; a possible D gene is TRBD1 (5 bases). CDR3 length equals 13 residues. In germline, CDR1 is LGHNA, CDR2 YNFKEQ. Trimming shortened V by 0 bases and J by 8 bases, and 5 bases separated the two germline ends. The CDR3: CASSQDRDSPLHF. CDR3 nucleotides: TGTGCCAGCAGCCAAGACAGGGATTCACCCCTCCACTTT.

This chain connects TRBV1 to TRBJ2-1; TRBD2 is the table's D call, not checked against the DNA. TRBV1 is a known pseudogene. CDR3 length: 15 residues. Here the CDR3 DNA reads TGCACCAGCAGCCAAGGACTAGCCCTCTACAATGAGCAGTTCTTC. It yields the protein CTSSQGLALYNEQFF.

This clone was counted only a few times. The CDR3 nucleotides are TGTGCCAGCAGCTTAGAACGCCGACTACTCTATGGCTACACCTTC. As protein: CASSLERRLLYGYTF. This chain connects TRBV11-2 to TRBJ1-2; D not certain. This CDR3 has 15 amino acids. V was pared by 0 bases and J by 4 bases, with 12 bases between. From germline, CDR1 is SGHAT and CDR2 FQNNGV.

The CDR3 protein is CASSPLMTSGGAGELFF. The CDR3 DNA reads TGCGCCAGCAGCCCTTTGATGACTAGCGGGGGAGCCGGGGAGCTGTTTTTT. The J gene is TRBJ2-2, the V gene TRBV5-1, with 12 bases aligning to TRBD2. The CDR3 is made up of 17 amino acids. Germline V gene sequence: CDR1 SGHRS, CDR2 YFSETQ. With 4 bases clipped from V and 6 bases from J, the junction kept 10 bases outside the gene matches.

The count of this clone is one. J is TRBJ2-5 and V is TRBV5-1; 9 nucleotides agree with TRBD2. The V and J ends lost 3 bases and 3 bases, in that order; junction bases with no gene match: 6. The CDR3 is 15 amino acids. Germline V gene data show CDR1 as SGHRS and CDR2 as YFSETQ. CDR3 in DNA: TGCGCCAGCAGCTCCCAGCCTAGCGGGGAAGAGACCCAGTACTTC. This codes for CASSSQPSGEETQYF.

The chain joins TRBV9 to TRBJ2-3; TRBD1 matches 7 bases. Per the germline V gene, CDR1 is SGDLS and CDR2 is YYNGEE. The trim removed 3 bases at V and 6 bases at J, leaving 10 bases unmatched. This CDR3 has 15 residues. CDR3 residues: CASSDRQGSRDTQYF. DNA of the CDR3: TGTGCCAGCAGCGACCGACAGGGCTCGCGCGATACGCAGTATTTT.

The rearrangement joins TRBV6-6 to TRBJ1-1; 8 bases map to TRBD1. The CDR3 covers 12 residues. With V trimmed by 5 bases and J by 6 bases, 2 bases remained unmatched. In germline, CDR1 is MNHNY, CDR2 SVGAGI (reference sequence). This CDR3 is CASSGDRPEAFF. The CDR3 DNA sequence: TGTGCCAGCAGTGGGGACAGGCCTGAAGCTTTCTTT.

The genes are TRBV6-1 and TRBJ2-7; 8 bases agree with TRBD2. With V trimmed by 6 bases and J by 2 bases, 6 bases remained unmatched. CDR1 MNHNS and CDR2 SASEGT come from the germline V gene. CDR3 length: 14 amino acids. The CDR3 sequence is CASRAGLGTYEQYF. CDR3 nucleotide sequence: TGTGCCAGCAGAGCGGGACTAGGAACCTACGAGCAGTACTTC.

The sample holds one count of this clone. This chain connects TRBV5-4 to TRBJ2-7; D ambiguous. Trimming removed 1 base from V and 3 bases from J, with 8 bases in between. Germline V lookup: CDR1 SGHNT, CDR2 YYREEE (reference sequence). CDR3 length equals 13 residues. The CDR3 region has the DNA TGTGCCAGCAGCTTGACAGTAAACTACGAGCAGTACTTC. Translated, it gives CASSLTVNYEQYF.

DNA for the CDR3: TGCAGCGTTCAATACGGGACAGGGGGCTCCTACGAGCAGTACTTC. Encoded protein: CSVQYGTGGSYEQYF. This sequence joins TRBV29-1 and TRBJ2-7; TRBD1 matches 11 bases. The trim removed 5 bases at V and 0 bases at J, leaving 6 bases unmatched. Germline values: CDR1 SQVTM, CDR2 ANQGSEA. This CDR3 is built from 15 residues.

The chain joins TRBV27 to TRBJ2-6, with 7 nucleotides matching TRBD1. The CDR3 runs 17 residues. V shed 5 bases and J 4 bases; nucleotides not matched to a gene: 11. Germline CDR1 is MNHEY and CDR2 is SMNVEV (reference sequence). CDR3 protein: CASSMTGISRGANVLTF. The CDR3 bases are TGTGCCAGCAGTATGACAGGGATCAGTCGGGGGGCCAACGTCCTGACTTTC.